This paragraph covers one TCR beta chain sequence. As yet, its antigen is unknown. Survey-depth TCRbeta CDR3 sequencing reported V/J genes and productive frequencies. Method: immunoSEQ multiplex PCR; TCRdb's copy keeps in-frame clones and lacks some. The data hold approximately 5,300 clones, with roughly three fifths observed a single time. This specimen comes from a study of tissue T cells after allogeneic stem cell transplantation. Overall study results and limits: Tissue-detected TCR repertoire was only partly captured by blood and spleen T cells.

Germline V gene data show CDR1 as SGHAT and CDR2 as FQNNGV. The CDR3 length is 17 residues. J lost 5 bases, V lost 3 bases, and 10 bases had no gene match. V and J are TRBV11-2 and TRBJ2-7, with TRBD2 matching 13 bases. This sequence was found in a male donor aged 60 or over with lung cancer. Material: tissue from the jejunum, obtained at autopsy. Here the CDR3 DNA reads TGTGCCAGCAGCTTCACTAGCGGGAGGGCCTTAGGGGACGAGCAGTACTTC. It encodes CASSFTSGRALGDEQYF.